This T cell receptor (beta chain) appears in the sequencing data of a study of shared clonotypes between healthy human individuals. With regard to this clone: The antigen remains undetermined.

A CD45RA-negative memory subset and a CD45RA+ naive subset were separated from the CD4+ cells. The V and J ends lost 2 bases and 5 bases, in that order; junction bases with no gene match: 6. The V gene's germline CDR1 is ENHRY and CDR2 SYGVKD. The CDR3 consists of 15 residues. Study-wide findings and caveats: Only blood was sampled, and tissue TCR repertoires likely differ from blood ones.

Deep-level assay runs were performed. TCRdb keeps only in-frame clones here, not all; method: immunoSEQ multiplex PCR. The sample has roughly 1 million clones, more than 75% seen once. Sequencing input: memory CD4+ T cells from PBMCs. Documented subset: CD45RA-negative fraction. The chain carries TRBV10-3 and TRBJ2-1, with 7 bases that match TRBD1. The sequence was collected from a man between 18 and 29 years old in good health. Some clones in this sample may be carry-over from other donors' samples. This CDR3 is CAISERQGPNNEQFF. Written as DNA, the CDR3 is TGTGCCATCAGTGAGAGACAGGGTCCGAACAATGAGCAGTTCTTC.